This T cell receptor beta chain is from a study of blood T cell repertoires in COVID-19. This table comes from immunoSEQ multiplex PCR, and its TCRdb copy is limited to in-frame clones, with some not included. The sample has about 500,000 clones, roughly 89% seen once. Trimming took 7 bases from V and 0 from J, leaving 10 bases between them. This CDR3 is 13 amino acids long. Germline V gene lookup returns CDR1 SGHRS and CDR2 YFSETQ. The sequencing input was peripheral blood. The rearrangement joins TRBV5-1 to TRBJ1-1, with no clear D. This clonotype was obtained from a man between 18 and 35 years old with COVID-19, enrolled during active disease. The CDR3 DNA sequence: TGCGCCAGCTCAACGGGGATGAACACTGAAGCTTTCTTT. Its protein is CASSTGMNTEAFF. The full variable domain, its missing parts supplied by reference TRBV5-1 and TRBJ1-1, is KAGVTQTPRYLIKTRGQQVTLSCSPISGHRSVSWYQQTPGQGLQFLFEYFSETQRNKGNFPGRFSGRQFSNSRSEMNVSTLELGDSALYLCASSTGMNTEAFFGQGTRLTVV.